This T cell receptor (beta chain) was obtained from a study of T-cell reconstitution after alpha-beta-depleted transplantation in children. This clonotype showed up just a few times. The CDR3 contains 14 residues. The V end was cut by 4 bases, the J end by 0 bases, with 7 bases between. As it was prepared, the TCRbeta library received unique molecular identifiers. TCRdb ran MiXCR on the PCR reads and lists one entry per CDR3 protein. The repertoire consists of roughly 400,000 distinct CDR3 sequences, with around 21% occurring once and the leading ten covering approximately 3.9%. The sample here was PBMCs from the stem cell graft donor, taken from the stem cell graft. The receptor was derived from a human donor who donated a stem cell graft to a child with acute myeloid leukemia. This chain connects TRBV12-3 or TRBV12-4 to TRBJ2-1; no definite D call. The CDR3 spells CASSSQSSYNEQFF. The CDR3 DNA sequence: TGTGCCAGCAGTTCCCAGAGCTCCTACAATGAGCAGTTCTTC.